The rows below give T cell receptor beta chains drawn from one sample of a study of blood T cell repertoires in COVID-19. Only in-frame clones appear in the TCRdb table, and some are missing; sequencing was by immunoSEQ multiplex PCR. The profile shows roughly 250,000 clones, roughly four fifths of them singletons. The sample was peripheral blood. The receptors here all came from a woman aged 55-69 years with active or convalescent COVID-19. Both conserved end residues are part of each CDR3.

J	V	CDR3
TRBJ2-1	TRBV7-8	CASSLVDLFDEQFF
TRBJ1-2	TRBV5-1	CASSFGGQNYGYTF
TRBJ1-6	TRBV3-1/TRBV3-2	CASSQERAGNRHSPLHF
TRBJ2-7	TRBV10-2	CASSESGGLGYYEQYF
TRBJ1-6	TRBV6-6	CASRQQGSYNSPLHF
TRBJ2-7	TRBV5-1	CASSLGRTGTYEQYF
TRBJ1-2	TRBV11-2	CASTLDTGDGYTF
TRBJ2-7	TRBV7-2	CASSLTAGQGNEQYF
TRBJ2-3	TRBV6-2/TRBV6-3	CASSLSGGTDTQYF
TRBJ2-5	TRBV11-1	CASSLPTLETQYF
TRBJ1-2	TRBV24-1	CATSLPPDYGYTF
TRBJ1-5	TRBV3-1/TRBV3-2	CASSQEGASQPQHF
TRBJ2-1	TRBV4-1	CASSQEAGGDDYNEQFF
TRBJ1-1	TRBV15	CATSSRDYRISNTEAFF
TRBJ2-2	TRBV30	CAWSLATGTGELFF
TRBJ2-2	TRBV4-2	CASSKEGRKGRRETGELFF
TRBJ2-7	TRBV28	CASSLVATGTGYEQYF
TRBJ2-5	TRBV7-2	CASSLEAGAGTQYF
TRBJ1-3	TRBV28	CASKPKTRGDRRNTIYF
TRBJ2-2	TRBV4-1	CASSRYTGGQNTGELFF
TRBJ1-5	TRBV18	CASSPGQGDIQPQHF
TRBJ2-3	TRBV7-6	CASSSLTPGSDTQYF